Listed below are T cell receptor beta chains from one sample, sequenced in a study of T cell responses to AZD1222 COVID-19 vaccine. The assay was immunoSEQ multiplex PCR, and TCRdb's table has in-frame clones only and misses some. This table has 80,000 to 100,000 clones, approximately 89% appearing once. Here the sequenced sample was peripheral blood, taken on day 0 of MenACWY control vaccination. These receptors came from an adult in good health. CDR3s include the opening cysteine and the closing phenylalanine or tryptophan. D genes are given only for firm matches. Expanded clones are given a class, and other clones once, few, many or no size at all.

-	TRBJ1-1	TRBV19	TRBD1	TGTGCCAGTAGTAGGACAGGGCTCACGATCCTCGACACTGAAGCTTTCTTT	CASSRTGLTILDTEAFF
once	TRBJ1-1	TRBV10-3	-	TGTGCCATCAGTGAGAGGGCTATGAACACTGAAGCTTTCTTT	CAISERAMNTEAFF
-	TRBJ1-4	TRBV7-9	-	TGTGCCAGCAGCTCCCCCGGGGACGTCGACGGCGAAAAACTGTTTTTT	CASSSPGDVDGEKLFF
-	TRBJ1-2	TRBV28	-	TGTGCCAGCAGTCCGATAGGGGGGAGGTACGGCTATGGCTACACCTTC	CASSPIGGRYGYGYTF
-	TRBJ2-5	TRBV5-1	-	TGCGCCAGCAGCTTACAAGAGACCCAGTACTTC	CASSLQETQYF
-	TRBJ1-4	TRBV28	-	TGTGCCAGCAGTCTAGCTCACGGCACTAATGAAAAACTGTTTTTT	CASSLAHGTNEKLFF
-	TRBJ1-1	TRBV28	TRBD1	TGTGCCAGCAGATACCTAGGGGGCTTAAAGGGTATGAACACTGAAGCTTTCTTT	CASRYLGGLKGMNTEAFF
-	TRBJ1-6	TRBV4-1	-	TGCGCCAGCAGCCAAGAAGAAACAGTTGGAAATTCACCCCTCCACTTT	CASSQEETVGNSPLHF
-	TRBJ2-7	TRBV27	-	TGTGCCAGCAGTTTATCGAGGAGGGTTGGGGGCTACGAGCAGTACTTC	CASSLSRRVGGYEQYF
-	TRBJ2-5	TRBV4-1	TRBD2	TGCGCCAGCAGCCAAAAAACCCCCGGGGGGGAGACCCAGTACTTC	CASSQKTPGGETQYF
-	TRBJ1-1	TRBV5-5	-	TGTGCCAGCAGCTTGGGACGGCAGAACACTGAAGCTTTCTTT	CASSLGRQNTEAFF
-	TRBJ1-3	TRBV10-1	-	TGCGCCAGCAGTGTGGACTCCTCTGGAAACACCATATATTTT	CASSVDSSGNTIYF
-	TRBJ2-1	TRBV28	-	TGTGCCAGCAGTTTATTAGGGGAGACCTACAATGAGCAGTTCTTC	CASSLLGETYNEQFF
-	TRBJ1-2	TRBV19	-	TGTGCCAGTAGTATGACGTATGGCTACACCTTC	CASSMTYGYTF
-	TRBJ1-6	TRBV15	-	TGTGCCACCAGCAGAGGGGGTAGGGGAACAACGAGCTCCTATAATTCACCCCTCCACTTT	CATSRGGRGTTSSYNSPLHF
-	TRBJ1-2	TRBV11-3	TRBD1	TGTGCCAGCAGCGGGACAGGGATTGGCTACACCTTC	CASSGTGIGYTF
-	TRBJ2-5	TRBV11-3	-	TGTGCCAGCAGCTTCCCCGGTCGGGGAGGAGAAGAGACCCAGTACTTC	CASSFPGRGGEETQYF
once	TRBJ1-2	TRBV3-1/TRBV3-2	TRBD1	TGTGCCAGCTACCAGGGGGCGGGTGGCTACACCTTC	CASYQGAGGYTF
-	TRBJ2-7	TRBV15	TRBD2	TGTGCCACCAGCAAAGGGCGCCCCGGGGGGGGCGAGCAGTACTTC	CATSKGRPGGGEQYF
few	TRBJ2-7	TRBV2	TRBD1	TGTGCCAGCAGTGGCAGGGGGATTGAGCAGTACTTC	CASSGRGIEQYF
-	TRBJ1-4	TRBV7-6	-	TGTGCCAGCAGCTCCCCAGCGGAAACTAATGAAAAACTGTTTTTT	CASSSPAETNEKLFF
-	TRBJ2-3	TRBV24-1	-	TGTGCCACCAGTGATCCCACAAAAACAGCAGATACGCAGTATTTT	CATSDPTKTADTQYF
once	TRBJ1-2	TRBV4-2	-	TGTGCCAGCAGCCAAGATCTTTTAGGCGTCGGGGGGGCGAATGGCTACACCTTC	CASSQDLLGVGGANGYTF
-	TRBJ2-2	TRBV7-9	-	TGTGCCGCCCGAGCGAACACCGGGGAGCTGTTTTTT	CAARANTGELFF
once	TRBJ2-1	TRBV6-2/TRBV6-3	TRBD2	TGTGCCAGCAGTTCCGTCGGGGGGAATGAGCAGTTCTTC	CASSSVGGNEQFF
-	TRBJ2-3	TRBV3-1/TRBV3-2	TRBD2	TGTGCCAGCAGCCAAAACGGGGCTAGCGGGGGTACGCAGTATTTT	CASSQNGASGGTQYF
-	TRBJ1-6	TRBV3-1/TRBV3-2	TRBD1	TGTGCCAGCAGCCAAAGGGACAGAGATAATTCACCCCTCCACTTT	CASSQRDRDNSPLHF
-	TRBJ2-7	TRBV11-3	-	TGTGCCAGCAGCTTAGACGGGGGTGTCTCCTACGAGCAGTACTTC	CASSLDGGVSYEQYF
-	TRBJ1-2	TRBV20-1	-	TGCAGTGCTAGTTACTGGACGGAAGCTGGCTACACCTTC	CSASYWTEAGYTF
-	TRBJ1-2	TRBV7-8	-	TGTGCCAGCAGCCCGTTTCGGGGGCGGACGAGCTATGGCTACACCTTC	CASSPFRGRTSYGYTF
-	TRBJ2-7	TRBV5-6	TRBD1	TGTGCCAGCAGCTGGGACAGCTACGAGCAGTACTTC	CASSWDSYEQYF
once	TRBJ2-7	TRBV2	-	TGTGCCAGCACCGGACTAACCCACGAGCAGTACTTC	CASTGLTHEQYF
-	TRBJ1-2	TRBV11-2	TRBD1	TGTGCCAGCAGCCGGGACAGGGCGACATATGGCTACACCTTC	CASSRDRATYGYTF
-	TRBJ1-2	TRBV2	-	TGTGCCAGCAGTGAAAGCCAGGGACAATTATATGGCTACACCTTC	CASSESQGQLYGYTF
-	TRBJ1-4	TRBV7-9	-	TGTGCCAGCAGCTCCAGATCGGGTGAAAAACTGTTTTTT	CASSSRSGEKLFF
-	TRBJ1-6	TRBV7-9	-	TGTGCCAGCAGCTTAGAGGGGGGGTCACCCCTCCACTTT	CASSLEGGSPLHF
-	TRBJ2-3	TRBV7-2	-	TGTGCCAGCAGCTTTAGCACAGATACGCAGTATTTT	CASSFSTDTQYF
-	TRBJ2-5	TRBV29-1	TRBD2	TGCAGCGTGTCGGGGGGTGGACAAGAGACCCAGTACTTC	CSVSGGGQETQYF
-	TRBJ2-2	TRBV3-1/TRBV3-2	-	TGTGCCAGCAGCCAGTTCGGGGGAGGCACCGGGGAGCTGTTTTTT	CASSQFGGGTGELFF
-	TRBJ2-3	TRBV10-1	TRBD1	TGCGCCAGCAGTGAGGGGACAGGGTTAGATACGCAGTATTTT	CASSEGTGLDTQYF
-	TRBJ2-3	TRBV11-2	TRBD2	TGTGCCAGCAGCTTAATCGGCGGTTTGACTAGCCGCACAGATACGCAGTATTTT	CASSLIGGLTSRTDTQYF
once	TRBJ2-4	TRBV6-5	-	TGTGCCAGCAGTTACGGGGCTGGGGTAGCCAAAAACATTCAGTACTTC	CASSYGAGVAKNIQYF
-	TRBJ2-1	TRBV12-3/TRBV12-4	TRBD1	TGTGCCAGCACAATACAGGGGTCTCATGAGCAGTTCTTC	CASTIQGSHEQFF
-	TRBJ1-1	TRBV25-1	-	TGTGCCAGCAGTGTCGGGTCCCAAGCTTTCTTT	CASSVGSQAFF
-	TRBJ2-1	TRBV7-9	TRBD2	TGTGCCAGCAGCTTACCGGGGGGGTCCTACAATGAGCAGTTCTTC	CASSLPGGSYNEQFF
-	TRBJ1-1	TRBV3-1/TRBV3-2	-	TGTGCCAGCAGCCGCACTCGACTGGGGTGGGGGACTGAAGCTTTCTTT	CASSRTRLGWGTEAFF
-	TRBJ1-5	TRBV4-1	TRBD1	TGCGCCAGCAGCCAGGGACAGGGGAATCAGCCCCAGCATTTT	CASSQGQGNQPQHF
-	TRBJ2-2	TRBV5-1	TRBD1	TGCGCCAGCAGCGAGACAGGGGGCACCGGGGAGCTGTTTTTT	CASSETGGTGELFF
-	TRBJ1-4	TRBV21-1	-	TGTGCCAGCAGCAAATTGGGGGGCACTAATGAAAAACTGTTTTTT	CASSKLGGTNEKLFF
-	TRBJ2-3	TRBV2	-	TGTGCCAGCAGTGAGCGGGGCAGCACAGATACGCAGTATTTT	CASSERGSTDTQYF
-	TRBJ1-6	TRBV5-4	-	TGTGCCAGCAGCTTGGAGGGTCCGGGGAATTCACCCCTCCACTTT	CASSLEGPGNSPLHF
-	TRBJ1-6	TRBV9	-	TGTGCCAGCAGCCCCGGCAGAAATTATAATTCACCCCTCCACTTT	CASSPGRNYNSPLHF
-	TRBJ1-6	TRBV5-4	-	TGTGCCAGTTCTTTGCGGGGGATCGGCTCACCCCTCCACTTT	CASSLRGIGSPLHF
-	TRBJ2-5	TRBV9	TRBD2	TGTGCCAGCAGCGCGGGACTAGCGGGGGTACGAGTAGGGGAGACCCAGTACTTC	CASSAGLAGVRVGETQYF
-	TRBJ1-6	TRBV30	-	TGTGCCTGGGACTTGGGGGATTCACCCCTCCACTTT	CAWDLGDSPLHF
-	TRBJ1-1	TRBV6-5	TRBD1	TGTGCCAGCAGTTACCCCCTGGGACAGGGCCTTCCGGCTTTCTTT	CASSYPLGQGLPAFF
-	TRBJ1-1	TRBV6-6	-	TGTGCCAGCAGTTACCTCAGCTCAGGGGTAGAAGCTTTCTTT	CASSYLSSGVEAFF
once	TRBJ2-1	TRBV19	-	TGTGCCAGTACCCATTCCCGGACAGTCAATGAGCAGTTCTTC	CASTHSRTVNEQFF
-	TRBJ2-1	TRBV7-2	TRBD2	TGTGCCAGCAGCCGGCAGCGGGGGGGTAACAATGAGCAGTTCTTC	CASSRQRGGNNEQFF
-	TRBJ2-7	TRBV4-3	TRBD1	TGCGCCAGCAGCCAAGGGACAGGCGGACCCTACGAGCAGTACTTC	CASSQGTGGPYEQYF